These T cell receptor beta chains were read from a single sample in a study of shared clonotypes between healthy human individuals. Sequenced by immunoSEQ multiplex PCR; TCRdb stores in-frame clones only, minus some. The sample has about 1.9 million clones, roughly 95% seen once. Sequencing input: naive CD8+ T cells from PBMCs. The receptors were sampled from a man aged 18 to 30 in good health. Some clones in this sample may be carry-over from other donors' samples. CDR3s include the opening cysteine and the closing phenylalanine or tryptophan. Each record gives: V gene, clone size, D gene, J gene, CDR3 DNA, CDR3 protein. D genes are given only for firm matches. Where a row states a size, it is once, few, many or the class of an expanded clone; other rows omit it.

TRBV27	-	-	TRBJ2-7	TGTGCCAGCAGTCCCTCTGGGGGAGCGGAGTCGTTCGAGCAGTACTTC	CASSPSGGAESFEQYF
TRBV30	-	-	TRBJ1-1	TGTGCCTGGATTCTCAGGACCCGACCACCTGAAGCTTTCTTT	CAWILRTRPPEAFF
TRBV28	-	-	TRBJ2-7	TGTGCCAGCAGTTTTCCTTACTCCTACGAGCAGTACTTC	CASSFPYSYEQYF
TRBV7-3	-	-	TRBJ2-5	TGTGCCAGCAGCTCAGGAGCGGGTCCCTACCAAGAGACCCAGTACTTC	CASSSGAGPYQETQYF
TRBV27	-	-	TRBJ1-2	TGTGCCAGCAGCCCGACGCCTACAGGACCTACGGTCGGCTACACCTTC	CASSPTPTGPTVGYTF
TRBV6-1	-	TRBD1	TRBJ2-1	TGTGCCAGCTCCCGACAGGGTACCTACAATGAGCAGTTCTTC	CASSRQGTYNEQFF
TRBV7-9	-	-	TRBJ2-1	TGTGCCAGCAGCTTAGAAGCCAATGAGCAGTTCTTC	CASSLEANEQFF
TRBV5-4	-	-	TRBJ1-2	TGTGCCAGCAGCTTGGCGGCAGGAGGTAGCTATGGCTACACCTTC	CASSLAAGGSYGYTF
TRBV5-6	-	-	TRBJ2-7	TGTGCCAGCAGCTTTGGCGGGAACGAGCAGTACTTC	CASSFGGNEQYF
TRBV28	-	-	TRBJ1-1	TGTGCCAGCCGGACGGCCCTGAACACTGAAGCTTTCTTT	CASRTALNTEAFF
TRBV6-1	-	-	TRBJ2-7	TGTGCCAGCAGTGTTTCTGTGAATTCTCTCTACGAGCAGTACTTC	CASSVSVNSLYEQYF
TRBV19	-	-	TRBJ1-1	TGTGCCAGTAGATTCAGGGGATGGACTGAAGCTTTCTTT	CASRFRGWTEAFF
TRBV5-6	-	TRBD1	TRBJ2-1	TGTGCCAGCAGCTTCGTGACAGGGCGCAATGAGCAGTTCTTC	CASSFVTGRNEQFF
TRBV4-3	-	TRBD2	TRBJ2-3	TGCGCCAGCAGCCAAAGACTAGCGGGAGGCCCGAATACGCAGTATTTT	CASSQRLAGGPNTQYF
TRBV7-9	-	-	TRBJ1-2	TGTGCCAGCAGCTCACCGATAAACTATGGCTACACCTTC	CASSSPINYGYTF
TRBV29-1	-	-	TRBJ2-1	TGCAGCGTTGAAGGGGGGGCAGGGGCAAAATTTGAGCAGTTCTTC	CSVEGGAGAKFEQFF
TRBV4-3	-	-	TRBJ2-7	TGCGCCAGCAGCCAAGGGAAGGGCTACGAGCAGTACTTC	CASSQGKGYEQYF
TRBV27	-	TRBD1	TRBJ2-5	TGTGCCAGCAGTCCCTTACCCGACAGGGGGGAAAAAGAGACCCAGTACTTC	CASSPLPDRGEKETQYF
TRBV27	once	TRBD1	TRBJ2-5	TGTGCCAGCAGTCTGACAGGGTCCTTGGAGACCCAGTACTTC	CASSLTGSLETQYF
TRBV15	-	-	TRBJ2-1	TGTGCCACCAGCAGAGACCGAGGGGGCTACAATGAGCAGTTCTTC	CATSRDRGGYNEQFF
TRBV10-2	-	-	TRBJ2-3	TGCGCCAGCAGTGATCGGGTCGGAACTAGCACAGATACGCAGTATTTT	CASSDRVGTSTDTQYF
TRBV7-3	-	-	TRBJ2-5	TGTGCCAGCAGCTTTAAAGTACAAGAGACCCAGTACTTC	CASSFKVQETQYF
TRBV18	-	-	TRBJ2-3	TGTGCCAGCTCACTCCGGGACACCTATTCTAGCACAGATACGCAGTATTTT	CASSLRDTYSSTDTQYF
TRBV7-9	-	TRBD2	TRBJ2-6	TGTGCCAGCAGCCCCCCAGGACGGGGGGGAGCTTGGGCCAACGTCCTGACTTTC	CASSPPGRGGAWANVLTF
TRBV6-1	-	-	TRBJ2-3	TGTGCCAGCAGTCGCTCCCCAGATACGCAGTATTTT	CASSRSPDTQYF
TRBV7-3	-	-	TRBJ2-7	TGTGCCAGCAGCCAGGGACGGGCGCTGTCCTACGAGCAGTACTTC	CASSQGRALSYEQYF
TRBV27	-	-	TRBJ2-7	TGTGCCAGCAGTACTGGTCCCAGGGGGGTCGAGCAGTACTTC	CASSTGPRGVEQYF
TRBV4-1	-	-	TRBJ1-1	TGCGCCAGCAGCCAAGCCGTGTTGAACACTGAAGCTTTCTTT	CASSQAVLNTEAFF
TRBV2	-	-	TRBJ2-2	TGTGCCAGCAGTGAGCGCGGGAACACCGGGGAGCTGTTTTTT	CASSERGNTGELFF
TRBV28	-	TRBD2	TRBJ2-1	TGTGCCAGCAGTTCCGGGACTAGCGGCAATGAGCAGTTCTTC	CASSSGTSGNEQFF
TRBV5-1	-	-	TRBJ2-7	TGCGCCAGCAGCTTAGGGGCCCCCTACGAGCAGTACTTC	CASSLGAPYEQYF
TRBV10-1	-	TRBD2	TRBJ2-1	TGCGCCAGCAGTGAGACTAGCGCTTCCTACAATGAGCAGTTCTTC	CASSETSASYNEQFF
TRBV7-9	-	TRBD2	TRBJ2-7	TGTGCCAGCAGCGCAACTAGCGGGAGGACGTTAAGCTCCTACGAGCAGTACTTC	CASSATSGRTLSSYEQYF
TRBV28	-	TRBD1	TRBJ2-6	TGTGCCAGCAGCAGCAGGACAGGGGGCAGAGGGGCCAACGTCCTGACTTTC	CASSSRTGGRGANVLTF
TRBV27	-	-	TRBJ2-7	TGTGCCAGCAGTTTACTGGGACCGGGCTACGAGCAGTACTTC	CASSLLGPGYEQYF
TRBV21-1	-	-	TRBJ2-2	TGTGCCAGCACCATCAGGACTAGGGAGAGAGCGAACACCGGGGAGCTGTTTTTT	CASTIRTRERANTGELFF
TRBV28	once	TRBD1	TRBJ1-1	TGTGCCAGCAGCCTCTGGGACAGAATAAACACTGAAGCTTTCTTT	CASSLWDRINTEAFF
TRBV5-1	-	TRBD1	TRBJ1-1	TGCGCCAGCAGCTCGCCGGGACAGGGAACTGAAGCTTTCTTT	CASSSPGQGTEAFF
TRBV7-9	-	-	TRBJ2-7	TGTGCCACCACGTGGGGGTCCGGCGAGCAGTACTTC	CATTWGSGEQYF
TRBV29-1	-	TRBD2	TRBJ2-6	TGCAGCGTTGGGCCTCCGGGGGGGACTGGGGCCAACGTCCTGACTTTC	CSVGPPGGTGANVLTF
TRBV14	-	-	TRBJ1-1	TGTGCCAGCAGCCCGGGTTCGAACACTGAAGCTTTCTTT	CASSPGSNTEAFF
TRBV27	-	TRBD1	TRBJ2-3	TGTGCCAGCAGTACACAACAGACAGGGATTCTGGGGACAGATACGCAGTATTTT	CASSTQQTGILGTDTQYF